This TCR beta chain was found in a study of cytomegalovirus exposure and HLA in healthy donors. This clone was seen a handful of times. PCR primers comprised 60 Vbeta and 13 Jbeta primers. Libraries were prepared by immunoSEQ multiplex PCR; TCRdb keeps only in-frame clonotypes and omits some of them. The top ten hold 7.5% to 9% of the sample, which has 110,000 or so clones, 67% seen once. This TCR derives from a young man in good health and CMV-seropositive. The sequenced material came from PBMCs.

CDR3 coding DNA: TGTGCCAGCAGTTACAATCCAGGGAACTACGAGCAGTACGTC. Amino acid sequence: CASSYNPGNYEQYV. The chain employs TRBV6-5 and TRBJ2-7; maybe TRBD1 (5 bases). The V and J ends lost 2 bases and 3 bases respectively, with 11 bases between them. There are 14 residues in the CDR3. The germline gives CDR1 MNHEY, CDR2 SVGAGI.